This record covers a single T cell receptor beta chain. The entry originates in a study of blood T cell repertoires in COVID-19. Overall study: Material from acute and convalescent COVID-19 was sourced from the United States, Italy and Spain.

Data came from immunoSEQ multiplex PCR; TCRdb stores just in-frame clones and leaves some out. In the table there are 250,000 or so clones, about four fifths of which are singletons. Individuals aged about 18 to 90 years were recruited from 24 US areas. There are 15 residues in the CDR3. V was clipped by 3 bases and J by 1 base; unmatched bases: 4. Germline-derived CDR1 and CDR2 are ENHRY and SYGVKD. The source material was PBMCs or T cells enriched from blood (not recorded which). V and J are TRBV10-3 and TRBJ2-5; 8 positions match TRBD2. This clonotype was sampled from a woman aged 40 to 49 who had been exposed to COVID-19. The CDR3 DNA is TGTGCCATCAGTGATTTGCGGGGGGCCCAAGAGACCCAGTACTTC. Translation gives CAISDLRGAQETQYF.